This T cell receptor beta chain was profiled in a study of T cell responses to AZD1222 COVID-19 vaccine. As to this clone: Its cognate antigen is unknown.

Measured with immunoSEQ multiplex PCR; TCRdb has only the in-frame clones, and not every one. The sample yields about 120,000 clones, 85% to 95% seen once. The CDR3 length is 17 residues. Trimming cost V 6 bases and J 3 bases; bases outside gene matches: 14. Germline V gene sequence: CDR1 SQVTM, CDR2 ANQGSEA. The study, taken as a whole, reports: Baseline seropositivity occurred in only a handful of AZD1222 recipients. Repertoire sampling occurred only after the peak T cell response.

The V and J genes are TRBV29-1 and TRBJ2-1; 10 bases align to TRBD1. Sequencing used peripheral blood, obtained 28 days after the second AZD1222 dose. The sequence was collected from an adult who received the AZD1222 COVID-19 vaccine. CDR3 DNA: TGCAGCGTGGACCAGACTACCGGGACAGGGGACTACAATGAGCAGTTCTTC. Translated, it gives CSVDQTTGTGDYNEQFF.